This T cell receptor beta chain was recovered during a study of blood T cell repertoires in COVID-19. About the research overall: The United States, Italy and Spain provided the acute and convalescent COVID-19 samples.

The CDR3 spans 15 residues. V was shortened by 4 bases and J by 2 bases, with 13 bases between the two germline ends. Germline CDR1 reads SEHNR; CDR2 reads FQNEAQ (reference sequence). This table comes from immunoSEQ multiplex PCR, and its TCRdb copy is limited to in-frame clones, with some not included. Of more than 150,000 clones listed, around nine tenths are singletons. The sequence came from a man between 35 and 55 years old with acute or convalescent COVID-19. The chain uses TRBV7-9 and TRBJ2-3; maybe TRBD1 (5 bases). Sequencing used peripheral blood. The CDR3 region is CASSSPDKITDTQYF. The CDR3 DNA is TGTGCCAGCAGCTCCCCGGACAAGATCACAGATACGCAGTATTTT. Using reference TRBV7-9 and TRBJ2-3 for the parts outside the CDR3, the full variable domain is DTGVSQNPRHKITKRGQNVTFRCDPISEHNRLYWYRQTLGQGPEFLTYFQNEAQLEKSRLLSDRFSAERPKGSFSTLEIQRTEQGDSAMYLCASSSPDKITDTQYFGPGTRLTVL.